This TCR beta chain appears in the sequencing data of a study of persistence of HIV-infected CD4 T cells. Stimulation used around 10 ug/mL lysate from CMV-infected fibroblasts. CD4+ T cells upregulating both CD40 ligand and CD69 were sorted as responding cells. This was the immunoSEQ version 4 assay in survey mode. Sequenced by immunoSEQ multiplex PCR; TCRdb stores in-frame clones only, minus some. The sample consists of roughly 20,000 clones, about 84% of them appearing once. J gave up 4 bases and V 6 bases, and 3 bases lay outside the gene matches. Germline V lookup: CDR1 SNHLY, CDR2 FYNNEI. This CDR3 spans 13 amino acids. Note on this clone: Its matching antigen is unknown.

This sequence originates from an adult man with HIV who was CMV-seropositive. The starting material was CD4+ T cells sorted from PBMCs after approximately 19-hour stimulation, obtained from a patient who received antiretroviral therapy. This chain joins TRBV2 and TRBJ1-1; TRBD1 matches 9 bases. This CDR3 is CASRDRGSTEAFF. CDR3 DNA: TGTGCCAGCAGGGACAGGGGAAGCACTGAAGCTTTCTTT.